This T cell receptor (beta chain) was found in a study of response to subunit inactivated influenza vaccine. The CDR3 is 13 amino acids. Trimming pared 0 bases from V and 5 bases from J, leaving 5 bases between. Looked up from germline, CDR1 is SGHTA and CDR2 is FQGNSA. TCRdb processed the RT-PCR reads anew with MiXCR; each CDR3 protein has one entry. The repertoire consists of about 830,000 distinct CDR3 sequences, with approximately 18% occurring once and the leading ten covering about a tenth. The V gene is TRBV7-2, the J gene TRBJ2-1; no firm D call. The material was PBMCs from blood, obtained roughly 5 days after vaccination. The TCR comes from a man aged 50-59 years who received an inactivated influenza vaccine. This CDR3 is CASSLAFDNEQFF. DNA of the CDR3: TGTGCCAGCAGCTTAGCCTTTGACAATGAGCAGTTCTTC.